This record looks at one T cell receptor beta chain sequence and its context. The sample originates from a study of blood T cell repertoires in COVID-19. Overall study: T cells, B-cell-depleted T cells, or PBMCs provided the cDNA or gDNA that served as material.

This CDR3 region has 13 residues. Germline V CDR1 and CDR2: SGDLS, YYNGEE. V was pared by 0 bases and J by 6 bases, with 8 bases between. Under the authors' procedure: Estimated nucleated cell counts came from reference gene primer amplification. The data were produced by immunoSEQ multiplex PCR, yet TCRdb's version contains in-frame clones alone and is incomplete. That table gives V, J and clone size, and the DNA gave D and trimming. The table records 310,000 or so clones, around 88% of them present only once. The chain is built from TRBV9 and TRBJ2-3; unclear D gene. The sequence derives from a woman in her thirties who had recovered from COVID-19. Sequencing was done on a sample of peripheral blood. CDR3 loop: CASSVGIADTQYF. In DNA, the CDR3 is TGTGCCAGCAGCGTAGGAATAGCCGATACGCAGTATTTT.